A selection of T cell receptor beta chains follows, all from one sample in a study of identical twins' blood T cells. TCRdb reanalysed the 5' RACE reads using MiXCR and keeps one entry per CDR3 protein. Among 300,000 to 450,000 distinct CDR3 sequences listed, 25% to 35% were seen once. What was sequenced was PBMCs. All receptors come from a woman aged 18 to 50 in good health. CDR3s include the opening cysteine and the closing phenylalanine or tryptophan.

>TRBV30|TRBJ1-1|14
CAWTAQAGNTEAFF
>TRBV9|TRBJ2-7|15
CASSHPSTGAYEQYF
>TRBV5-1|TRBJ1-2|14
CASSSGTGAYGYTF
>TRBV6-2/TRBV6-3|TRBJ2-7|14
CASSQDRGGSEQYF
>TRBV29-1|TRBJ2-2|11
CSVQDTGELFF
>TRBV5-5|TRBJ2-1|14
CASSTGTLVLEQFF
>TRBV11-3|TRBJ2-1|13
CASTPFRGHEQFF
>TRBV20-1|TRBJ2-5|14
CSASPESGRKTQYF
>TRBV11-3|TRBJ2-7|13
CASSMDRGYEQYF
>TRBV3-1|TRBJ2-5|18
CASSPGVVGSTPRETQYF